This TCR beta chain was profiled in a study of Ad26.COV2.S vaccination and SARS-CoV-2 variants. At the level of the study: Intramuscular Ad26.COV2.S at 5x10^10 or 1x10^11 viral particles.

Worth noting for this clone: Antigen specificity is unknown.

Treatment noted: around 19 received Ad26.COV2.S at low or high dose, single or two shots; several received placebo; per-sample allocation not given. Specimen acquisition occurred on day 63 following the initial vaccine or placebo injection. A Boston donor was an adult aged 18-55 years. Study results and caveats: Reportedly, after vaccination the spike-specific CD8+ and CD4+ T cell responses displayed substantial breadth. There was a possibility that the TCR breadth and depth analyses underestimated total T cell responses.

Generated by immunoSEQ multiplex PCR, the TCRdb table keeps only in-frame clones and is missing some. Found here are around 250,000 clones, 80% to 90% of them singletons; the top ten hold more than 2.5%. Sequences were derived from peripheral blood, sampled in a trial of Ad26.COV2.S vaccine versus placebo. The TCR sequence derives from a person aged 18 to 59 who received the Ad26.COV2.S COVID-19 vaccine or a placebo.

The CDR3 sequence is CASSQNLYQPQHF. CDR3 coding DNA: TGTGCCAGCAGTCAAAATTTATATCAGCCCCAGCATTTT. The V call is TRBV27, the J call TRBJ1-5; no firm D call. The V end lost 5 bases, the J end lost 5 bases, and 10 bases lay between the germline ends. The CDR3 is made up of 13 amino acids. CDR1 is MNHEY and CDR2 is SMNVEV in the germline V gene (reference sequence).